The clone carrying this T cell receptor beta chain was counted a few times. Antigen unknown. Trimming cost V 3 bases and J 5 bases, with 14 bases left between them. The germline V gene encodes CDR1 ENHRY and CDR2 SYGVKD. There are 15 residues in the CDR3. The data were taken from a study of T-cell memory formation after mild COVID-19. Study details: Largely donor-specific TCR clusters were found. Study-level results: For contracting clones, CD4+ ones sat mainly in CM and EM, CD8+ in EMRA. Clones that contracted from day 15 to 85 had balanced CD4/CD8; later expanders were CD4+ biased.

From the 5' RACE reads, TCRdb called clonotypes with MiXCR, one entry per CDR3 protein. The sample has about 500,000 distinct CDR3 sequences, 20% seen once. This sequence originates from an adult woman who had mild COVID-19 (a few samples of this study predate the infection). Cell type and time point are not known. This chain links TRBV10-3 with TRBJ2-1; tentatively, D is TRBD2 (5 bases). The sequenced material came from PBMCs or a T cell subset sorted from them (not recorded which). The DNA for the CDR3 is TGTGCCATCAGTGATCCGAGGGTGGTTCACAATGAGCAGTTCTTC. This gives the protein CAISDPRVVHNEQFF.